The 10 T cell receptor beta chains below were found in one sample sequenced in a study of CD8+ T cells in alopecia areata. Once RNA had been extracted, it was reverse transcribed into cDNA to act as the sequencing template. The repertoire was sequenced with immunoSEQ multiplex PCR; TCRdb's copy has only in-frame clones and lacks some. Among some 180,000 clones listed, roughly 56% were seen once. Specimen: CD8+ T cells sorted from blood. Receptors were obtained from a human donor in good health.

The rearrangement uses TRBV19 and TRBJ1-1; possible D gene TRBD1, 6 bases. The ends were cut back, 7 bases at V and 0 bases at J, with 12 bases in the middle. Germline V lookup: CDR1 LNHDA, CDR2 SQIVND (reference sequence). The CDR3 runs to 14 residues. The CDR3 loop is CASTPGTMNTEAFF. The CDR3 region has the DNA TGTGCCAGTACCCCTGGGACAATGAACACTGAAGCTTTCTTT.

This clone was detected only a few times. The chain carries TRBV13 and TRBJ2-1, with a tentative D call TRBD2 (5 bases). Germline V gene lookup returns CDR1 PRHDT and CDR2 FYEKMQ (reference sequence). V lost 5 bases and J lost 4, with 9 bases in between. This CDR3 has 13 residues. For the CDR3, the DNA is TGTGCCAGCAGCCTGGGGAGTTACAATGAGCAGTTCTTC. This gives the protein CASSLGSYNEQFF.

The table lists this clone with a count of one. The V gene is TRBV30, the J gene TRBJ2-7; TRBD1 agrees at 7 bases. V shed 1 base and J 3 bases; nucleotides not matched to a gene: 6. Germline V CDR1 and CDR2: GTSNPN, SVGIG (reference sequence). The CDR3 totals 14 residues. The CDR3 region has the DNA TGTGCCTGGAGTGGACAGGGTAGGGACTACGAGCAGTACTTC. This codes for CAWSGQGRDYEQYF.

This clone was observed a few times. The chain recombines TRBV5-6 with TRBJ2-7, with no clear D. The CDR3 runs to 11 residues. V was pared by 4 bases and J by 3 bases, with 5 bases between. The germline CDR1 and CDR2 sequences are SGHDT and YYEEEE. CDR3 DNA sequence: TGTGCCAGCAGCCTGGACTACGAGCAGTACTTC. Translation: CASSLDYEQYF.

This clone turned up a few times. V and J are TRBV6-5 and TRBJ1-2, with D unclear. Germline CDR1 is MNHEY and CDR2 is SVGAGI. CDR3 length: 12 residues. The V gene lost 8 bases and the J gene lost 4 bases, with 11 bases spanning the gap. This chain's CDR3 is CASSEESYGYTF. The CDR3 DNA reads TGTGCCAGCTCCGAGGAGAGCTATGGCTACACCTTC.

Here the CDR3 DNA reads TGTGCCTTGCTCAGGGGGGAAAGGACTGAAGCTTTCTTT. This codes for CALLRGERTEAFF. The chain recombines TRBV30 with TRBJ1-1; 7 bases agree with TRBD1. V gave up 7 bases and J gave up 5 bases; unmatched junction bases: 10. This CDR3 is built from 13 residues. CDR1 and CDR2 (germline): GTSNPN, SVGIG (reference sequence).

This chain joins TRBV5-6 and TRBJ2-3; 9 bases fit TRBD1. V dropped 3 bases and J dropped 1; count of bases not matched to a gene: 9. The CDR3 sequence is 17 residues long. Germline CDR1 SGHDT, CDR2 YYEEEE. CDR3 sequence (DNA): TGTGCCAGCAGCTCGACACAGGGGGCGATCCGCACAGATACGCAGTATTTT. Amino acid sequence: CASSSTQGAIRTDTQYF.

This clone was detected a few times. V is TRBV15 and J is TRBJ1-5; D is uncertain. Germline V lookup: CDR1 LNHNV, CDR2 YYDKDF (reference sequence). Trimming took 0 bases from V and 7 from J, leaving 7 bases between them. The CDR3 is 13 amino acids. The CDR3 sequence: CATSRDLGQPQHF. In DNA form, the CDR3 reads TGTGCCACCAGCAGAGATCTGGGACAGCCCCAGCATTTT.

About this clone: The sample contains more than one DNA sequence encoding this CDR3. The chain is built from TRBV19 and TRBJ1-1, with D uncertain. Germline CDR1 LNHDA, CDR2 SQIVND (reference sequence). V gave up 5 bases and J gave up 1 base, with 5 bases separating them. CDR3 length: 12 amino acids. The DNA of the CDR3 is TGTGCCAGTAGTCTGGGGAACACTGAAGCTTTCTTT. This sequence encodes CASSLGNTEAFF.

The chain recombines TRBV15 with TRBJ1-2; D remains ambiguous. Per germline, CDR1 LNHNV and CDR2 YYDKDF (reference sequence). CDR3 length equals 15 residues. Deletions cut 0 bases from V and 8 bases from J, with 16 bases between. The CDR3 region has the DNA TGTGCCACCAGCAGAGATAGGTCAACAGTATTCGGCTACACCTTC. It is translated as CATSRDRSTVFGYTF.